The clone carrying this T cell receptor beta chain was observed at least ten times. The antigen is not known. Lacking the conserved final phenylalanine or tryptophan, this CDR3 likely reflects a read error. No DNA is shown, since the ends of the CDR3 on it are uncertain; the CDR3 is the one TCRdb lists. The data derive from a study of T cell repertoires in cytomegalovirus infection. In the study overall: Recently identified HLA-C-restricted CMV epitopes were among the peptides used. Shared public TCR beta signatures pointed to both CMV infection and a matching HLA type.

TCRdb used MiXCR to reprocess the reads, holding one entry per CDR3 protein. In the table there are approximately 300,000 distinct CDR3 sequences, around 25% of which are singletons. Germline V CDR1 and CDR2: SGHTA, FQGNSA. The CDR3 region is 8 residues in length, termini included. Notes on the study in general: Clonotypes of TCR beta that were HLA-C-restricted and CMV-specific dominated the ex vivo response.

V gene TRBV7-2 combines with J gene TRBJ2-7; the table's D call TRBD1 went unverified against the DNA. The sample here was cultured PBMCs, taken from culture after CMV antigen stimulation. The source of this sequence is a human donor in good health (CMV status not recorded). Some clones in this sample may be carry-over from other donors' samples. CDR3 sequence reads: CASSLPGD.